The rows below give T cell receptor beta chains drawn from one sample of a study of blood T cell repertoires in COVID-19. Data came from immunoSEQ multiplex PCR; TCRdb stores just in-frame clones and leaves some out. The sample has hundreds of thousands of clones, about 87% seen once. The sequencing input was peripheral blood. The receptors were gathered from a woman in her 40s who had recovered from COVID-19. CDR3s include the opening cysteine and the closing phenylalanine or tryptophan. D genes are given only for firm matches. Expanded clones get a size class; other rows say once, few or many, or leave the size out.

v_call	clone_size	j_call	d_call	cdr3_aa	cdr3_nt
TRBV4-3	NA	TRBJ1-2	NA	CASSQVTDGSGYTF	TGCGCCAGCAGCCAAGTAACCGATGGGAGTGGCTACACCTTC
TRBV5-6	NA	TRBJ1-1	NA	CASSFTVGGTEAFF	TGTGCCAGCAGCTTCACGGTCGGAGGGACTGAAGCTTTCTTT
TRBV12-3/TRBV12-4	NA	TRBJ1-2	NA	CASSFSGARGYTF	TGTGCCAGCAGTTTCTCAGGGGCAAGGGGCTACACCTTC
TRBV29-1	NA	TRBJ2-5	NA	CSAAGQTIETQYF	TGCAGCGCGGCGGGACAGACAATAGAGACCCAGTACTTC
TRBV9	NA	TRBJ1-1	NA	CASSPRGRLNTEAFF	TGTGCCAGCAGCCCCAGGGGAAGGTTAAACACTGAAGCTTTCTTT
TRBV5-8	NA	TRBJ1-1	TRBD1	CASSFDDRGTEAFF	TGTGCCAGCAGCTTTGACGACAGGGGCACTGAAGCTTTCTTT
TRBV6-5	NA	TRBJ2-7	NA	CASSYEQGGEQYF	TGTGCCAGCAGTTACGAGCAGGGGGGAGAGCAGTACTTC
TRBV3-1/TRBV3-2	NA	TRBJ1-3	NA	CASSFDSSGNTIYF	TGTGCCAGCAGCTTCGACTCCTCTGGAAACACCATATATTTT
TRBV7-2	NA	TRBJ2-5	NA	CASSVAGRQETQYF	TGTGCCAGCAGTGTCGCGGGGAGGCAAGAGACCCAGTACTTC
TRBV10-3	NA	TRBJ1-2	TRBD1	CAIRTGDGYTF	TGTGCCATCAGGACAGGGGACGGCTACACCTTC
TRBV6-5	NA	TRBJ1-6	NA	CASSQNSPLHF	TGTGCCAGCAGTCAAAATTCACCCCTCCACTTT
TRBV11-2	NA	TRBJ1-1	TRBD1	CASSPAINRGEAFF	TGTGCCAGCAGCCCCGCGATTAACAGGGGTGAAGCTTTCTTT
TRBV2	NA	TRBJ1-1	TRBD1	CASSLGQINTEAFF	TGTGCCAGCAGTCTGGGACAGATTAACACTGAAGCTTTCTTT
TRBV5-6	NA	TRBJ1-2	NA	CASSWRDGNYGYTF	TGTGCCAGCAGCTGGAGGGACGGTAACTATGGCTACACCTTC
TRBV15	NA	TRBJ2-1	TRBD2	CATSKGRTSGGEEQFF	TGTGCCACCAGCAAGGGCAGGACTAGCGGGGGGGAAGAGCAGTTCTTC
TRBV19	NA	TRBJ2-7	TRBD2	CASRLAGAREQYF	TGTGCCAGTAGACTAGCGGGGGCGAGAGAGCAGTACTTC
TRBV4-1	NA	TRBJ1-5	TRBD1	CASSQRQGGNQPQHF	TGCGCCAGCAGCCAACGACAGGGGGGCAATCAGCCCCAGCATTTT
TRBV10-3	NA	TRBJ2-7	TRBD2	CAISGAGGYEQYF	TGTGCCATCAGTGGAGCGGGGGGTTACGAGCAGTACTTC
TRBV5-1	NA	TRBJ2-1	TRBD1	CASSLVRDRGPNEQFF	TGCGCCAGCAGCTTGGTTCGGGACAGGGGGCCGAATGAGCAGTTCTTC
TRBV6-6	NA	TRBJ2-5	TRBD2	CASSYSGGGASETQYF	TGTGCCAGCAGTTACTCGGGCGGGGGGGCCAGCGAGACCCAGTACTTC
TRBV24-1	once	TRBJ2-2	TRBD1	CATSASGQGATGELFF	TGTGCCACCAGTGCGTCGGGACAGGGGGCAACCGGGGAGCTGTTTTTT
TRBV10-3	NA	TRBJ1-1	NA	CAISELEEGGTEAFF	TGTGCCATCAGTGAGCTAGAAGAGGGAGGCACTGAAGCTTTCTTT
TRBV2	NA	TRBJ2-5	NA	CASTYQETQYF	TGTGCCAGCACGTACCAAGAGACCCAGTACTTC
TRBV3-1/TRBV3-2	NA	TRBJ2-3	TRBD2	CASSQEAGGDADTQYF	TGTGCCAGCAGCCAAGAGGCGGGGGGGGATGCAGATACGCAGTATTTT
TRBV5-4	NA	TRBJ1-1	NA	CASSKGGRRTEAFF	TGTGCCAGCAGCAAAGGAGGCCGGCGGACTGAAGCTTTCTTT
TRBV29-1	NA	TRBJ1-1	NA	CSAARRTEAFF	TGCAGCGCCGCTCGGAGGACTGAAGCTTTCTTT
TRBV5-4	NA	TRBJ2-7	NA	CASSFNPGRNTYEQYF	TGTGCCAGCAGCTTCAACCCTGGCAGGAACACCTACGAGCAGTACTTC
TRBV29-1	NA	TRBJ1-4	TRBD1	CSVDTGVANEKLFF	TGCAGCGTGGATACAGGGGTGGCTAATGAAAAACTGTTTTTT
TRBV11-3	NA	TRBJ2-2	TRBD2	CASSPSGTGRRELFF	TGTGCCAGCAGCCCCTCCGGGACCGGGAGGAGGGAGCTGTTTTTT
TRBV9	NA	TRBJ2-5	NA	CASSVDSGFETQYF	TGTGCCAGCAGCGTAGATAGCGGTTTTGAGACCCAGTACTTC
TRBV5-1	once	TRBJ2-5	TRBD1	CASSSDRGRGETQYF	TGCGCCAGCAGCTCCGACAGGGGGCGCGGAGAGACCCAGTACTTC
TRBV5-4	NA	TRBJ1-1	NA	CASSLAREGRTEAFF	TGTGCCAGCAGCTTGGCCAGGGAAGGGCGGACTGAAGCTTTCTTT
TRBV18	NA	TRBJ1-1	NA	CASSPRTVGLGEAFF	TGTGCCAGCTCACCCCGGACAGTTGGCTTGGGTGAAGCTTTCTTT
TRBV19	NA	TRBJ2-7	TRBD1	CASSVRDRLYEQYF	TGTGCCAGTAGTGTCCGGGACAGGCTGTACGAGCAGTACTTC
TRBV20-1	NA	TRBJ2-7	NA	CSAFSSYEQYF	TGCAGTGCCTTCTCCTCCTACGAGCAGTACTTC
TRBV15	once	TRBJ1-5	NA	CATSRKQEINQPQHF	TGTGCCACCAGCAGGAAACAGGAGATCAATCAGCCCCAGCATTTT
TRBV5-1	NA	TRBJ2-7	TRBD1	CASSPGTGKSYEQYF	TGCGCCAGCAGCCCTGGGACAGGGAAGTCCTACGAGCAGTACTTC
TRBV4-3	NA	TRBJ1-1	NA	CASSLGRGFTEAFF	TGCGCCAGCAGCCTCGGGAGGGGATTCACTGAAGCTTTCTTT
TRBV5-1	once	TRBJ1-5	TRBD1	CASSFSPTGEGNQPQHF	TGCGCCAGCAGCTTTTCCCCTACAGGGGAAGGAAATCAGCCCCAGCATTTT
TRBV5-1	few	TRBJ2-1	TRBD2	CASSGRTSGGNEQFF	TGCGCCAGCAGCGGTAGGACTAGCGGGGGGAATGAGCAGTTCTTC
TRBV7-2	NA	TRBJ2-7	TRBD1	CASRPTGGREQYF	TGTGCCAGCAGACCTACAGGGGGCCGAGAGCAGTACTTC
TRBV2	once	TRBJ1-6	TRBD1	CASSSGTEHSPLHF	TGTGCCAGCAGTTCCGGGACAGAACATTCACCCCTCCACTTT
TRBV5-1	NA	TRBJ1-1	NA	CASNAGAGGTEAFF	TGCGCCAGCAACGCCGGGGCGGGGGGCACTGAAGCTTTCTTT
TRBV19	NA	TRBJ1-6	TRBD1	CASSKTPDRGLGSPLHF	TGTGCCAGTAGTAAGACCCCTGACAGGGGGTTAGGATCACCCCTCCACTTT
TRBV19	NA	TRBJ2-5	NA	CASSHTRAQETQYF	TGTGCCAGTAGCCATACTAGGGCCCAAGAGACCCAGTACTTC
TRBV21-1	NA	TRBJ1-2	NA	CASSKLRNYGYTF	TGTGCCAGCAGCAAACTGAGAAACTATGGCTACACCTTC